A single sample gave rise to the 11 T cell receptor beta chains below, sequenced in a study of regulatory T cells in long-lasting Graves disease. Sequencing libraries for TCR beta were prepared with iRepertoire HTBI primers and Arm-PCR of CDR3 regions. TCRdb re-derived calls from the multiplex PCR reads in MiXCR, one entry per CDR3 protein. The table includes a few hundred thousand distinct CDR3 sequences, roughly a quarter detected once. Time point here: persistent/refractory GD, antithyroid drugs over 5 years with positive TRAb. There was RNA extracted from PBMCs, and the TCR library was made from it. Source: peripheral blood mononuclear cells (PBMCs), taken when the disease was refractory, from a patient treated with antithyroid drugs. The receptor source for this set is a female donor with Graves disease.

The chain carries TRBV9 and TRBJ2-5; D gene uncertain. With 3 bases removed from V and 5 bases from J, the gap between germline ends came to 8 bases. Germline CDR1 reads SGDLS; CDR2 reads YYNGEE. This CDR3 has 12 residues. The CDR3 nucleotides are TGTGCCAGCAGCGCCTTAGAGGAGACCCAGTACTTC. Translating it yields CASSALEETQYF.

This clonotype was seen ten or more times. This rearrangement joins TRBV28 to TRBJ2-4; D perhaps matches TRBD2 (5 bases). V was trimmed by 1 base and J by 2 bases, leaving 21 bases between them. The germline V gene has CDR1 MDHEN and CDR2 SYDVKM. This CDR3 comprises 19 residues. The CDR3 loop reads CASSLLGHRTRGSKNIQYF. As DNA, the CDR3 is TGTGCCAGCAGTTTATTAGGGCACCGGACTCGCGGATCCAAAAACATTCAGTACTTC.

This clonotype has at least ten counts. Here the CDR3 reads CASRGRLRGTAPAYGYTF. CDR3 nucleotide sequence: TGTGCCAGCAGGGGCCGTCTGCGAGGGACAGCGCCGGCCTATGGCTACACCTTC. This chain connects TRBV28 to TRBJ1-2; 7 bases are shared with TRBD1. This CDR3 spans 18 amino acids. V was clipped by 6 bases and J by 4 bases; unmatched bases: 20. CDR1 and CDR2 (germline): MDHEN, SYDVKM.

This clonotype was seen at least ten times. The CDR3 reads CASSLYGTSGSYEQYF. DNA for the CDR3: TGTGCCAGCAGCCTGTATGGGACTAGCGGGAGCTACGAGCAGTACTTC. The rearrangement uses TRBV11-2 and TRBJ2-7; 14 bases fit TRBD2. Looked up from germline, CDR1 is SGHAT and CDR2 is FQNNGV. CDR3 size: 16 residues. The ends lost 5 bases at V and 3 bases at J; junction bases unmatched: 6.

This clonotype was seen at least ten times. The rearrangement links TRBV6-1 to TRBJ2-7; the match to TRBD2 covers 7 bases. Per germline, CDR1 MNHNS and CDR2 SASEGT. The J segment lost 2 bases and the V segment lost 7 bases, leaving 8 bases of the junction unmatched. The CDR3 spans 14 residues. CDR3 protein: CASTAGRAPYEQYF. As DNA, the CDR3 is TGTGCCAGCACCGCGGGGAGGGCCCCCTACGAGCAGTACTTC.

This clonotype showed up many times. The chain couples TRBV20-1 to TRBJ1-2, with 9 bases fitting TRBD1. CDR1 and CDR2 from the germline V gene are DFQATT and SNEGSKA (reference sequence). Trimming took 6 bases from V and 7 from J; bases not matched to a gene: 15. The CDR3 sequence is 15 residues long. CDR3 bases: TGCAGTGCCCCTAACCCCCTACAGGGGGCGAGTGGCTACACCTTC. This sequence encodes CSAPNPLQGASGYTF.

V and J are TRBV28 and TRBJ1-1; tentatively, D is TRBD1 (6 bases). V shed 5 bases and J shed 1 base, with 14 bases lying between them. CDR3 length: 15 residues. The germline CDR1 and CDR2 sequences are MDHEN and SYDVKM. DNA for the CDR3: TGTGCCAGCAGTACCCGGACAGCGCGGAACACTGAAGCTTTCTTT. It codes for CASSTRTARNTEAFF.

This chain connects TRBV20-1 to TRBJ1-5; D gene ambiguous. The CDR3 spans 13 residues. Per the germline V gene, CDR1 is DFQATT and CDR2 is SNEGSKA (reference sequence). With 5 bases removed from V and 5 bases from J, the gap between germline ends came to 13 bases. CDR3 DNA: TGCAGTGCTTTACACGATTCGGATCAGCCCCAGCATTTT. It yields the protein CSALHDSDQPQHF.

There are a few counts of this clonotype. The J gene is TRBJ2-7, the V gene TRBV19; the D call may be TRBD1 or TRBD2 (5 bases each). This CDR3 is built from 15 residues. CDR1 LNHDA and CDR2 SQIVND come from the germline V gene (reference sequence). The V gene lost 3 bases and the J gene lost 4 bases, with 16 bases spanning the gap. The DNA for the CDR3 is TGTGCCAGTAGTATGGGGCTAGCAGAAAGTTACGAGCAGTACTTC. This translates into CASSMGLAESYEQYF.

The sample holds a few counts of this clonotype. The chain is built from TRBV20-1 and TRBJ2-7; 7 nucleotides line up with TRBD1. The CDR3 extends over 14 amino acids. V lost 3 bases, J lost 2 bases, and 7 bases stayed unmatched. The V gene's germline CDR1 is DFQATT and CDR2 SNEGSKA (reference sequence). CDR3 nucleotides: TGCAGTGCTAGTTGGGACAGCACCCCCTACGAGCAGTACTTC. Translated, it gives CSASWDSTPYEQYF.

This clonotype was observed a few times. This may be a read error: a much more frequent sequence differs by one nucleotide. The V and J genes are TRBV2 and TRBJ2-2; D tentatively reads TRBD1 or TRBD2 (6 bases each). The CDR3 sequence is 13 residues long. In germline, CDR1 is SNHLY, CDR2 FYNNEI. CDR3 nucleotides: TGTGCCAGCTCCCGGACGGGGGCCGGGGAGCCGTTTTTT. This gives the protein CASSRTGAGEPFF.